This T cell receptor (beta chain) was profiled in a study of T cell repertoires in cytomegalovirus infection. Study-level information: Used in the study were CMV epitopes, some recently identified and HLA-C-restricted, others well-studied and HLA-B-restricted. It was the public TCR beta signatures that indicated both CMV infection and matching HLA type.

General study results and limits: Within the response measured ex vivo, HLA-C-restricted CMV-specific TCR beta clonotypes were dominant.

Many counts were recorded for this clonotype. Its matching antigen is unknown. TCRdb reprocessed the reads via MiXCR and lists one record per CDR3 protein. The sample has 830,000 or so distinct CDR3 sequences; approximately 32% are singletons. There are 15 residues in the CDR3. V lost 6 bases, J lost 3 bases, and 9 bases stayed unmatched. V usage is TRBV12-3 or TRBV12-4 and J usage is TRBJ1-2; 8 bases are a match to TRBD1. The sequence was obtained from a human donor in good health (CMV status not recorded). Some clones in this sample may be carry-over from other donors' samples. Source: cultured CD8+ T cells from PBMCs, taken from culture after CMV antigen stimulation. Here the CDR3 DNA reads TGTGCCAGCAGCCAACCCGGACAGGGTCACTATGGCTACACCTTC. Amino acids: CASSQPGQGHYGYTF.